A single sample gave rise to the 18 T cell receptor beta chains below, sequenced in a study of blood T cell repertoires in COVID-19. Data came from immunoSEQ multiplex PCR; TCRdb stores just in-frame clones and leaves some out. The repertoire consists of roughly 110,000 clones, with roughly four fifths occurring once and the leading ten covering about 6.3%. The source material was peripheral blood. These receptors were taken from a man aged 80 or over with COVID-19, enrolled during active disease.

The chain recombines TRBV4-2 with TRBJ1-2, with 11 bases that match TRBD1. CDR1 is LGHNA, CDR2 YNFKEQ, per germline. The CDR3 consists of 14 residues. V shed 4 bases, J shed 8 bases, and the junction held 6 bases outside the gene matches. The CDR3 DNA sequence: TGTGCCAGCAGCCCCGGACAGGGGGCTGGGGGCTACACCTTC. Protein sequence: CASSPGQGAGGYTF.

This clone showed up just a few times. The chain is built from TRBV27 and TRBJ2-7, with a tentative D call TRBD2 (6 bases). CDR3 size: 16 residues. Germline assignment: CDR1 MNHEY and CDR2 SMNVEV (reference sequence). Trimming took 2 bases from V and 0 from J, leaving 14 bases between them. In DNA form, the CDR3 reads TGTGCCAGCAGTTTAAGGCCGGGACTCCACTCCTACGAGCAGTACTTC. Its translation is CASSLRPGLHSYEQYF.

The chain couples TRBV15 to TRBJ1-2; 7 bases match TRBD1. The germline V gene encodes CDR1 LNHNV and CDR2 YYDKDF (reference sequence). J lost 8 bases, V lost 0 bases, and 6 bases had no gene match. The CDR3 is 14 amino acids. CDR3 bases: TGTGCCACCAGCAGAGATAACAGGGGAGAAGGCTACACCTTC. Amino acid sequence: CATSRDNRGEGYTF. Filled out from reference TRBV15 and TRBJ1-2, the complete variable domain reads DAMVIQNPRYQVTQFGKPVTLSCSQTLNHNVMYWYQQKSSQAPKLLFHYYDKDFNNEADTPDNFQSRRPNTSFCFLDIRSPGLGDTAMYLCATSRDNRGEGYTFGSGTRLTVV.

V is TRBV6-6 and J is TRBJ1-2, with D possibly being TRBD1 (6 bases). Trimming took off 5 bases at V and 4 bases at J, with 11 bases between the two ends. Germline assignment: CDR1 MNHNY and CDR2 SVGAGI (reference sequence). This CDR3 is 13 amino acids long. CDR3 in amino acids: CASSPGGSYGYTF. Written as DNA, the CDR3 is TGTGCCAGCAGTCCGGGGGGCAGCTATGGCTACACCTTC.

The V call is TRBV29-1, the J call TRBJ1-1; 7 bases align to TRBD1. The CDR3 is 12 amino acids. Germline V gene sequence: CDR1 SQVTM, CDR2 ANQGSEA. The V segment lost 5 bases and the J segment 3 bases; nucleotides outside the gene matches: 3. The CDR3 sequence: CSVRQGDTEAFF. In nucleotides, the CDR3 is TGCAGCGTTAGACAGGGTGACACTGAAGCTTTCTTT.

V gene TRBV19 combines with J gene TRBJ2-1; 8 nucleotides match TRBD2. CDR1 and CDR2 (germline): LNHDA, SQIVND (reference sequence). J gave up 3 bases and V 4 bases, and 14 bases lay outside the gene matches. The CDR3 contains 18 residues. The DNA of the CDR3 is TGTGCCAGTAGTACTCGATTCGGGAGCGGGAGCAACTACAATGAGCAGTTCTTC. Translated, it gives CASSTRFGSGSNYNEQFF. Looking up the rest from reference TRBV19 and TRBJ2-1 gives the full variable domain: DGGITQSPKYLFRKEGQNVTLSCEQNLNHDAMYWYRQDPGQGLRLIYYSQIVNDFQKGDIAEGYSVSREKKESFPLTVTSAQKNPTAFYLCASSTRFGSGSNYNEQFFGPGTRLTVL.

CDR3 in amino acids: CASTPRGAGANVLTF. In DNA, the CDR3 is TGTGCCAGCACCCCCAGGGGCGCTGGGGCCAACGTCCTGACTTTC. The chain combines TRBV21-1 with TRBJ2-6; TRBD1 is taken as the D call from the table, unchecked against the DNA. TRBV21-1 is given as a pseudogene. The CDR3 totals 15 residues.

The chain is built from TRBV28 and TRBJ2-1; TRBD2 agrees at 8 bases. Germline values: CDR1 MDHEN, CDR2 SYDVKM. The CDR3 loop spans 16 amino acids. The junction had 11 bases not matched to a gene; V was cut back by 3 bases and J by 7 bases. The CDR3 sequence is CASSFQTSGAGNEQFF. CDR3 in DNA: TGTGCCAGCAGTTTCCAAACTAGCGGCGCTGGGAATGAGCAGTTCTTC.

The chain is built from TRBV7-9 and TRBJ2-4; 9 nucleotides align to TRBD2. The trim removed 5 bases at V and 0 bases at J, leaving 2 bases unmatched. Germline CDR1 reads SEHNR; CDR2 reads FQNEAQ (reference sequence). This CDR3 comprises 15 residues. The CDR3 here is CASSPAGGAKNIQYF. The CDR3 DNA follows: TGTGCCAGCAGCCCAGCGGGAGGAGCCAAAAACATTCAGTACTTC.

The chain links TRBV16 to TRBJ1-5, with no clear D. There are 15 residues in the CDR3. V was cut by 1 base and J by 0 bases, with 7 bases left in between. Germline V gene lookup returns CDR1 KGHSY and CDR2 FQNENV. CDR3 loop: CASSQFEGSNQPQHF. DNA of the CDR3: TGTGCCAGCAGCCAATTCGAGGGTAGCAATCAGCCCCAGCATTTT.

The chain employs TRBV28 and TRBJ2-6; no firm D call. Germline V gene data show CDR1 as MDHEN and CDR2 as SYDVKM. The CDR3 has 14 amino acids. V was cut by 2 bases and J by 4 bases, with 6 bases left in between. CDR3 loop: CASSLGPGANVLTF. The DNA for the CDR3 is TGTGCCAGCAGTTTAGGGCCCGGGGCCAACGTCCTGACTTTC.

As DNA, the CDR3 is TGTGCCAGCAGTGTACAGACAGGGGCCGGGGAGCTGTTTTTT. Encoded protein: CASSVQTGAGELFF. V usage is TRBV6-4 and J usage is TRBJ2-2; 8 bases map to TRBD1. CDR1 is MRHNA and CDR2 is SNTAGT in the germline V gene. V lost 4 bases, J lost 6 bases, and 4 bases stayed unmatched. CDR3 size: 14 residues.

The chain carries TRBV5-4 and TRBJ2-7; 11 nucleotides line up with TRBD2. The germline CDR1 and CDR2 sequences are SGHNT and YYREEE (reference sequence). V lost 4 bases to trimming and J lost 9 bases; unmatched junction nucleotides: 12. This CDR3 has 15 amino acids. CDR3 DNA: TGTGCCAGCAGCGGCGGTACTAGCGGGAGTATGGTGCAGTACTTC. Translated, it gives CASSGGTSGSMVQYF.

The rearrangement links TRBV7-3 to TRBJ2-1; the D gene is possibly TRBD1 (6 bases). V gave up 0 bases and J gave up 7 bases, with 19 bases separating them. The germline V gene has CDR1 SGHTA and CDR2 FQGTGA. This CDR3 contains 17 residues. The CDR3 protein is CASSLTVGAGAWNEQFF. In DNA form, the CDR3 reads TGTGCCAGCAGCTTAACTGTGGGGGCTGGGGCTTGGAATGAGCAGTTCTTC.

The V and J genes are TRBV18 and TRBJ1-6; 8 bases are shared with TRBD1. The CDR3 sequence is 15 residues long. The germline CDR1 and CDR2 sequences are KGHSH and LQKENI. V trimming: 3 bases; J trimming: 2 bases; junction bases outside the gene matches: 0. The CDR3 DNA reads as TGTGCCAGCTCACCGACAGGGGCCTATAATTCACCCCTCCACTTT. Its protein product is CASSPTGAYNSPLHF.

CDR3 DNA: TGTGCCAGTAGTATAGACTTGGACAGACGCGAGCAGTACTTC. Translated: CASSIDLDRREQYF. The genes are TRBV19 and TRBJ2-7, with D perhaps matching TRBD1 (6 bases). The CDR3 covers 14 residues. Trimming left V 0 bases short and J 6 bases short, with 12 bases between. Germline V gives CDR1 LNHDA, CDR2 SQIVND (reference sequence).

The chain is built from TRBV15 and TRBJ2-7, with 9 nucleotides matching TRBD2. This CDR3 spans 18 amino acids. Germline lookup yields CDR1 LNHNV and CDR2 YYDKDF (reference sequence). After removal of 4 bases from V and 2 bases from J, the junction contained 15 bases not matched to a gene. The CDR3 spells CATSTDRDSGRDTYEQYF. In DNA, the CDR3 is TGTGCCACCAGCACAGACCGGGATAGCGGGAGAGATACCTACGAGCAGTACTTC.

This clone was recorded only once. The chain joins TRBV11-3 to TRBJ2-1; 8 bases are shared with TRBD2. Per the germline V gene, CDR1 is SGHNT and CDR2 is YENEEA. The CDR3 contains 15 residues. V gave up 0 bases and J gave up 4 bases; unmatched junction bases: 2. The CDR3 DNA follows: TGTGCCAGCAGCTTAGATAGCGGGACATACAATGAGCAGTTCTTC. It specifies CASSLDSGTYNEQFF.